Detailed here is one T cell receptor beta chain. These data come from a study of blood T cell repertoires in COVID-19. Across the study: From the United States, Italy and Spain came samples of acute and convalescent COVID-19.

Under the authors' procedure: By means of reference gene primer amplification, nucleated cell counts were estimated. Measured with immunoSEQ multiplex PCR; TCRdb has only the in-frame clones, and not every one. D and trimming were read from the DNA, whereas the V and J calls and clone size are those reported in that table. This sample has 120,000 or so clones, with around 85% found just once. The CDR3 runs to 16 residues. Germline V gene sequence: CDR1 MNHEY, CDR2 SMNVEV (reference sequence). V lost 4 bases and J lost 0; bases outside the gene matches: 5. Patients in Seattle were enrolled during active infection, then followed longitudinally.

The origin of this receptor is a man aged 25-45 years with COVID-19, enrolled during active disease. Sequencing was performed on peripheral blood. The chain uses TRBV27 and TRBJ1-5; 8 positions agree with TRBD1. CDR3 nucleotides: TGTGCCAGCAGTTCCTCGGACAGGGCTAGCAATCAGCCCCAGCATTTT. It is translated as CASSSSDRASNQPQHF.